Listed below are T cell receptor beta chains from one sample, sequenced in a study of type 1 regulatory T cells. Their antigen targets remain unknown. MiXCR was run by TCRdb on the reads, yielding one entry per CDR3 protein. This table holds under 75,000 distinct CDR3 sequences, roughly 20% found once. Sequenced input: cultured type 1 regulatory T (Tr1) cells, either the whole culture or a sorted fraction (not recorded which). The source is a human donor in good health. Each CDR3 is given with its conserved first and last residue. Fields, in order: D gene, J gene, clone size, V gene, CDR3 protein, CDR3 DNA. A D gene is named only where the DNA matches it firmly. Clone size, where shown, is once, few, many, or a class for clones that have expanded.

- | TRBJ2-5 | few | TRBV18 | CASSQQGTNQETQYF | TGTGCCAGCTCACAACAGGGAACAAACCAAGAGACCCAGTACTTC
- | TRBJ2-6 | - | TRBV24-1 | CATSDASAGANVLTF | TGTGCCACCAGTGACGCCAGTGCGGGGGCCAACGTCCTGACTTTC
TRBD2 | TRBJ2-3 | many | TRBV20-1 | CSASPASGASDTQYF | TGCAGTGCTAGTCCGGCTAGCGGGGCCTCAGATACGCAGTATTTT
- | TRBJ1-5 | few | TRBV5-1 | CASSLGSGNQPQHF | TGCGCCAGCAGCTTGGGGTCAGGTAATCAGCCCCAGCATTTT
TRBD2 | TRBJ2-1 | - | TRBV20-1 | CSAPTSGLPYNEQLF | TGCAGTGCTCCGACTAGCGGGCTCCCTTACAATGAGCAGCTCTTC
- | TRBJ1-6 | many | TRBV5-1 | CASAGTQNSPLHF | TGCGCCAGCGCTGGGACTCAGAATTCACCCCTCCACTTT
- | TRBJ2-3 | many | TRBV4-2 | CASSLGLSSTDTQYF | TGTGCCAGCAGCCTGGGGTTGTCTAGCACAGATACGCAGTATTTT
- | TRBJ2-1 | many | TRBV7-6 | CASSLRPVIGTYNEQFF | TGTGCCAGCAGCCTCAGGCCTGTGATAGGGACCTACAATGAGCAGTTCTTC
- | TRBJ1-2 | - | TRBV5-5 | CASSLVGGEANYGYTF | TGTGCCAGCAGCTTGGTGGGCGGTGAAGCTAACTATGGCTACACCTTC
- | TRBJ1-2 | - | TRBV9 | CASSAPAGVRYTF | TGTGCCAGCAGCGCGCCGGCGGGGGTGCGCTACACCTTC
TRBD2 | TRBJ2-3 | few | TRBV20-1 | CSAITAGGGTDTQYF | TGCAGTGCTATCACAGCGGGAGGAGGAACAGATACGCAGTATTTT
- | TRBJ2-7 | many | TRBV5-1 | CASSLEPRVNYEQYF | TGCGCCAGCAGCTTGGAGCCGCGGGTTAACTACGAGCAGTACTTC
TRBD1 | TRBJ2-1 | few | TRBV7-2 | CASSQDRGRKNEQFF | TGTGCCAGCAGCCAAGACAGGGGGCGTAAAAATGAGCAGTTCTTC
TRBD2 | TRBJ2-3 | few | TRBV20-1 | CSARIAGNTDTQYF | TGCAGTGCTAGAATAGCGGGAAACACAGATACGCAGTATTTT
TRBD1 | TRBJ2-6 | few | TRBV10-3 | CAISSDRAGANVLTF | TGTGCCATCAGCTCGGACAGGGCTGGGGCCAACGTCCTGACTTTC
- | TRBJ2-1 | few | TRBV7-2 | CASSLALGYNEQFF | TGTGCCAGCAGCTTAGCGCTAGGATACAATGAGCAGTTCTTC
- | TRBJ2-3 | - | TRBV19 | CASSMVRLDTQYF | TGTGCCAGTAGTATGGTTCGACTCGATACGCAGTATTTT
- | TRBJ1-5 | - | TRBV20-1 | CSQGAGNSNQPQHF | TGCAGTCAAGGGGCAGGTAATAGCAATCAGCCCCAGCATTTT
- | TRBJ1-1 | - | TRBV15 | CATSRDRENTEAFF | TGTGCCACCAGCAGAGACAGGGAGAACACTGAAGCTTTCTTT
TRBD2 | TRBJ2-1 | - | TRBV25-1 | CASSATGLAREQFF | TGTGCCAGCAGTGCAACGGGACTAGCGAGAGAGCAGTTCTTC
- | TRBJ1-1 | - | TRBV7-2 | CASSFLQSPRVRNTEAFF | TGTGCCAGCAGCTTTCTGCAGAGCCCCCGTGTTAGGAACACTGAAGCTTTCTTT
- | TRBJ2-2 | - | TRBV11-2 | CASSNTGNTGELFF | TGTGCCAGCAGCAACACAGGAAACACCGGGGAGCTGTTTTTT
TRBD1 | TRBJ2-5 | - | TRBV20-1 | CSARRPGTVQETQYF | TGCAGTGCTAGACGACCTGGGACAGTTCAAGAGACCCAGTACTTC
- | TRBJ2-7 | - | TRBV5-1 | CASSVRGGGSYEQYF | TGCGCCAGCAGCGTACGAGGGGGAGGGTCCTACGAGCAGTACTTC